This T cell receptor beta chain stems from a study of T cell repertoires in cytomegalovirus infection. For the study at large: In the study, CMV epitopes included recently identified HLA-C-restricted and well-studied HLA-B-restricted ones. CMV infection together with matching HLA type was indicated by public TCR beta signatures. General study points: The ex vivo response showed dominance by HLA-C-restricted CMV-specific TCR beta clonotypes. CMV carriers having the relevant HLA were flagged by cumulative public TCR beta family frequency.

This clonotype has a count of ten or more. Its antigen is currently unknown. TCRdb re-analysed the reads in MiXCR, keeping a single row per CDR3 protein. The table has around 800,000 distinct CDR3 sequences, 30% to 35% seen once; the top ten hold 12%. The CDR3 loop spans 14 amino acids. Germline assignment: CDR1 MNHNS and CDR2 SASEGT. V lost 6 bases, J lost 0 bases, and 12 bases lay in between. The sequence was collected from a human donor in good health (CMV status not recorded). Some clones in this sample may be carry-over from other donors' samples. V usage is TRBV6-1 and J usage is TRBJ2-7, with D possibly TRBD2 on 5 matching bases. The input for sequencing was cultured CD8+ T cells from PBMCs, taken from culture after CMV antigen stimulation. CDR3: CASRADRGSYEQYF. CDR3 DNA: TGTGCCAGCAGGGCCGATCGGGGCTCCTACGAGCAGTACTTC.